A single sample is the source of the 14 T cell receptor beta chains below, sequenced in a study of vaccination and CD4 T cells after COVID-19. This sample's treatment: approximately 11-day PBMC culture with coronavirus spike peptide pools or control peptides (ViraFEST assay). Cultured CD4+ T cells had their DNA profiled by the Oncomine TCR Beta short-read assay. A single record per CDR3 protein comes from TCRdb applying MiXCR to the PCR reads. This table has roughly 19,000 distinct CDR3 sequences, 65% to 80% appearing once. Their specific antigens are unknown. The sequenced material came from CD4+ T cells from blood, cultured in vitro. All receptors come from a human donor who had recovered from COVID-19.

This clonotype was found a few times. The chain combines TRBV6-1 with TRBJ1-2, with D perhaps matching TRBD1 (5 bases). Germline V gene sequence: CDR1 MNHNS, CDR2 SASEGT. The V end was cut by 4 bases, the J end by 0 bases, with 12 bases between. This CDR3 is built from 15 residues. The CDR3 region has the DNA TGTGCCAGCAGTGGAAATGACAGAGCTAACTATGGCTACACCTTC. Protein: CASSGNDRANYGYTF.

The rearrangement uses TRBV21-1 and TRBJ1-2; no DNA check was done on the table's D call, TRBD1. TRBV21-1 is assigned pseudogene status. This CDR3 comprises 15 residues. DNA for the CDR3: TGTGCCAGCAGCAAAAGGGGACAGGCTAGCCATGGCTACACCTTC. The encoded protein is CASSKRGQASHGYTF.

The V gene is TRBV20-1, the J gene TRBJ1-1; 8 positions match TRBD1. CDR3 size: 13 residues. Germline-derived CDR1 and CDR2 are DFQATT and SNEGSKA (reference sequence). V trimming: 3 bases; J trimming: 7 bases; junction bases outside the gene matches: 7. CDR3 sequence reads: CSASGQGGSEAFF. In nucleotides, the CDR3 is TGCAGTGCTAGCGGACAGGGAGGTAGTGAAGCTTTCTTT.

The chain has TRBV28 and TRBJ1-5; no clear D gene. V lost 6 bases, J lost 3 bases, and 12 bases lay in between. This CDR3 region has 14 residues. Germline loops: CDR1 MDHEN, CDR2 SYDVKM. CDR3 DNA sequence: TGTGCCAGCAGCCCCTCCACTGTCAATCAGCCCCAGCATTTT. Its protein product is CASSPSTVNQPQHF.

CDR3 amino acids: CASKDSGMTVSEQYF. The CDR3 DNA reads TGTGCCAGCAAGGATTCGGGGATGACAGTCAGCGAGCAGTACTTC. The chain couples TRBV7-2 to TRBJ2-7; TRBD1 or TRBD2 may be the D gene (5 bases each). The CDR3 runs to 15 residues. V lost 7 bases, J lost 6 bases, and 22 bases lay in between. Germline values: CDR1 SGHTA, CDR2 FQGNSA.

CDR3 protein: CASSLRPNTEAFF. CDR3 DNA: TGTGCCAGCAGCTTAAGGCCGAACACTGAAGCTTTCTTT. This chain links TRBV7-2 with TRBJ1-1; D unresolved. Germline assignment: CDR1 SGHTA and CDR2 FQGNSA. V was shortened by 2 bases and J by 1 base, with 5 bases between the two germline ends. The CDR3 has 13 residues.

The chain recombines TRBV23-1 with TRBJ1-2; 8 bases line up with TRBD1. TRBV23-1 is an ORF; its function is uncertain. J was trimmed by 3 bases and V by 4 bases; bases with no gene match: 4. This CDR3 is built from 14 residues. CDR3 bases: TGCGCCAGCAGTCGGACAGGGCTCGACTATGGCTACACCTTC. It yields the protein CASSRTGLDYGYTF.

This clonotype has a single count. V and J are TRBV20-1 and TRBJ2-7, with 7 bases lining up with TRBD2. Trimming took 0 bases from V and 2 from J; bases not matched to a gene: 7. The CDR3 is 15 residues long. Per the germline V gene, CDR1 is DFQATT and CDR2 is SNEGSKA (reference sequence). The CDR3 here is CSARDPAGPAYEQYF. For the CDR3, the DNA is TGCAGTGCTAGAGATCCAGCGGGACCCGCCTACGAGCAGTACTTC.

The V gene is TRBV2, the J gene TRBJ1-2; D unresolved. CDR3 length: 13 residues. Germline-derived CDR1 and CDR2 are SNHLY and FYNNEI. The V end was cut by 4 bases, the J end by 2 bases, with 8 bases between. The CDR3 here is CASSGGGNYGYTF. In nucleotides, the CDR3 is TGTGCCAGCAGTGGTGGCGGCAACTATGGCTACACCTTC.

This clonotype was seen only once. The rearrangement uses TRBV5-1 and TRBJ2-2; D uncertain. The CDR3 length is 15 residues. Trimming left V 0 bases short and J 2 bases short, with 8 bases between. The germline V gene encodes CDR1 SGHRS and CDR2 YFSETQ. CDR3 in amino acids: CASSLVPTNTGELFF. CDR3 coding DNA: TGCGCCAGCAGCTTGGTCCCAACTAACACCGGGGAGCTGTTTTTT.

The chain combines TRBV20-1 with TRBJ1-5; 10 bases map to TRBD1. J lost 5 bases, V lost 2 bases, and 3 bases had no gene match. CDR1 is DFQATT and CDR2 is SNEGSKA in the germline V gene (reference sequence). This CDR3 is 14 amino acids long. This CDR3 is CSARPGTGDQPQHF. The CDR3 DNA reads as TGCAGTGCTAGACCAGGGACAGGGGATCAGCCCCAGCATTTT.

V gene TRBV7-2 combines with J gene TRBJ2-1; D tentatively reads TRBD1 or TRBD2 (5 bases each). The V gene lost 2 bases and the J gene lost 0 bases, with 14 bases spanning the gap. This CDR3 has 17 residues. Germline V gene sequence: CDR1 SGHTA, CDR2 FQGNSA. This CDR3 is CASSLYPGTISYNEQFF. The CDR3 DNA reads TGTGCCAGCAGCTTATACCCAGGGACCATCTCCTACAATGAGCAGTTCTTC. The complete variable domain, with remaining parts taken from reference TRBV7-2 and TRBJ2-1, reads GAGVSQSPSNKVTEKGKDVELRCDPISGHTALYWYRQSLGQGLEFLIYFQGNSAPDKSGLPSDRFSAERTGGSVSTLTIQRTQQEDSAVYLCASSLYPGTISYNEQFFGPGTRLTVL.

The chain links TRBV12-3 or TRBV12-4 to TRBJ1-5, with D perhaps TRBD1 (5 bases). This CDR3 has 15 residues. Trimming took off 5 bases at V and 0 bases at J, with 11 bases between the two ends. The CDR3 sequence is CASSGRGYSNQPQHF. The CDR3 DNA follows: TGTGCCAGCAGTGGTCGGGGGTATAGCAATCAGCCCCAGCATTTT.

This clonotype was seen only a few times. The gene calls are TRBV12-3 or TRBV12-4 and TRBJ2-7; unclear D gene. This CDR3 contains 14 residues. Trimming stripped 6 bases from V and 5 bases from J, with 17 bases between. CDR3: CASRDGPLLDEQYF. The CDR3 nucleotides read TGTGCCAGCAGGGATGGGCCCCTCCTTGACGAGCAGTACTTC.